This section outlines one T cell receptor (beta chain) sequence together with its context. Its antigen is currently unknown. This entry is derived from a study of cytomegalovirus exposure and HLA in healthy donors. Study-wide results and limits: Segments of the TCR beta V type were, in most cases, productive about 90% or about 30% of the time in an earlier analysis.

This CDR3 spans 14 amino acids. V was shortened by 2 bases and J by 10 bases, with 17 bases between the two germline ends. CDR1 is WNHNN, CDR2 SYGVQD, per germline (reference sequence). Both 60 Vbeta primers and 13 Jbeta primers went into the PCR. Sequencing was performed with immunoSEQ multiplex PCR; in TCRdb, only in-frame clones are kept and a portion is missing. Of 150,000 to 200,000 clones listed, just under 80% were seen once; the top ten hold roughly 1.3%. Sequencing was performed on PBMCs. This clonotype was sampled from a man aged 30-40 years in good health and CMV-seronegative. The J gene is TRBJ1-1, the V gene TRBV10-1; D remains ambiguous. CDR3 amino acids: CASSEAPGTAGAFF. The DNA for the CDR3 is TGCGCCAGCAGTGAGGCCCCAGGTACCGCGGGAGCTTTCTTT.